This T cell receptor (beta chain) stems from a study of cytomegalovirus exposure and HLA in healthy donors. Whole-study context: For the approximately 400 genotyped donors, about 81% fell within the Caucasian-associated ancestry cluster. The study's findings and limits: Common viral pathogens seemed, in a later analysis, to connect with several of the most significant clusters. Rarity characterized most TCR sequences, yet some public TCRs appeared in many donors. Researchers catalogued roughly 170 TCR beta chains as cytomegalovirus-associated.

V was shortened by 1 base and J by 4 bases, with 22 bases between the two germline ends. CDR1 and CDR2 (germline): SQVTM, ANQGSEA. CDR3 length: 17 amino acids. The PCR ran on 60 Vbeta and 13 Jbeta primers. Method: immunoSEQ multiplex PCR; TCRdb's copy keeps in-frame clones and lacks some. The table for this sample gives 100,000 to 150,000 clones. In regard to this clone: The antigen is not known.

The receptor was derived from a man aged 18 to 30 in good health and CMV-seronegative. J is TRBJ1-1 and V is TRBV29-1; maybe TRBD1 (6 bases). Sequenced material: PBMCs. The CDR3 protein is CSVEVVNRDDWGTEAFF. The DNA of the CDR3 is TGCAGCGTTGAAGTAGTGAACAGGGATGATTGGGGCACTGAAGCTTTCTTT.